Below are 27 T cell receptor beta chains sequenced from a single sample in a study of T cells in Graves' hyperthyroidism and ophthalmopathy. Amplified TCR beta CDR3 regions came from RNA transcripts. TCR CDR3 underwent first-round RT-PCR with the HTBI primer set. MiXCR was run by TCRdb on the multiplex PCR reads, yielding one entry per CDR3 protein. The profile covers a few hundred thousand distinct CDR3 sequences, with about 16% appearing a single time and over 25% taken by the ten largest. The sample taken for sequencing was blood. Receptors originate from a woman under 40 with Graves' ophthalmopathy.

Comments on this clonotype: A much more abundant neighbour one base away suggests this may be a read error. The CDR3 DNA reads as TGTGCCAGCAACCTACGGACAGCGAACACCGGGGAGCCGTTTTTT. Its translation: CASNLRTANTGEPFF. The chain carries TRBV2 and TRBJ2-2, with a tentative D call TRBD1 (6 bases). Germline-derived CDR1 and CDR2 are SNHLY and FYNNEI. The CDR3 has 15 residues.

This clonotype was counted many times. J is TRBJ2-7 and V is TRBV11-2, with 10 nucleotides matching TRBD2. CDR1 and CDR2 from the germline V gene are SGHAT and FQNNGV. Trimming took 3 bases from V and 3 from J; bases not matched to a gene: 11. The length of the CDR3 is 17 residues. CDR3 region: CASSLSGRAPSFYEQYF. In DNA, the CDR3 is TGTGCCAGCAGCTTGAGCGGGAGGGCTCCTTCCTTCTACGAGCAGTACTTC.

This clonotype was counted only a few times. The rearrangement links TRBV9 to TRBJ2-1; the D call may be TRBD1 or TRBD2 (6 bases each). The CDR3 totals 16 residues. Germline CDR1 SGDLS, CDR2 YYNGEE. V was trimmed by 0 bases and J by 4 bases, leaving 14 bases between them. CDR3 DNA sequence: TGTGCCAGCAGCGTAGTGGGCGGAGGGGGGTACAATGAGCAGTTCTTC. This encodes CASSVVGGGGYNEQFF.

A few counts support this clonotype. The gene calls are TRBV28 and TRBJ1-2; a possible D gene is TRBD1 (5 bases). The ends were cut back, 6 bases at V and 8 bases at J, with 22 bases in the middle. There are 15 residues in the CDR3. The germline CDR1 and CDR2 sequences are MDHEN and SYDVKM. The CDR3 nucleotides are TGTGCCAGCAGCCCGATAGGGGCAGGCCTCGGAGGCTACACCTTC. Its translation is CASSPIGAGLGGYTF.

The J gene is TRBJ2-4, the V gene TRBV24-1; no clear D. Germline CDR1 KGHDR, CDR2 SFDVKD. V lost 2 bases to trimming and J lost 8 bases, with 15 bases between them. This CDR3 has 15 residues. CDR3 nucleotide sequence: TGTGCCACCAGTGATTCTCAGGACGGTTTGGACATTCAGTACTTC. Amino acids: CATSDSQDGLDIQYF.

This clonotype has a count of ten or more. As DNA, the CDR3 is TGTGCCAGCACCCGGGAGCAGAAAGATACGCAGTATTTT. Its translation: CASTREQKDTQYF. The rearrangement uses TRBV2 and TRBJ2-3; tentative D call: TRBD2 (6 bases). V gave up 7 bases and J gave up 5 bases, with 13 bases separating them. This CDR3 has 13 amino acids. Germline-derived CDR1 and CDR2 are SNHLY and FYNNEI.

The rearrangement links TRBV4-3 to TRBJ2-7, with 7 bases fitting TRBD1. Germline trimming cut 1 base from V and 3 bases from J; bases unmatched to any gene: 6. The CDR3 consists of 15 residues. The germline CDR1 and CDR2 sequences are LGHNA and YSLEER. The CDR3 spells CASSQGYRGNYEQYF. CDR3 bases: TGCGCCAGCAGCCAAGGGTACAGGGGCAACTACGAGCAGTACTTC.

This clonotype occurred many times. This chain links TRBV20-1 with TRBJ1-2; D uncertain. The CDR3 extends over 13 amino acids. V was trimmed by 3 bases and J by 3 bases, leaving 11 bases between them. Germline V lookup: CDR1 DFQATT, CDR2 SNEGSKA (reference sequence). The CDR3 DNA reads TGCAGTGCTAGTCTGGGTCCAGACTATGGCTACACCTTC. It is translated as CSASLGPDYGYTF.

In its sample, this clonotype was seen a few times. The J gene is TRBJ2-2, the V gene TRBV5-4; 11 nucleotides line up with TRBD1. Trimming at V came to 4 bases and at J to 6 bases, leaving 5 bases not matched to a gene. The CDR3 covers 15 residues. Germline V gene lookup returns CDR1 SGHNT and CDR2 YYREEE (reference sequence). Here the CDR3 DNA reads TGTGCCAGCAGCGGACAGGGGGCACTATCCGGGGAGCTGTTTTTT. The encoded protein is CASSGQGALSGELFF.

The chain is built from TRBV24-1 and TRBJ2-3, with 10 bases matching TRBD1. Germline V gene sequence: CDR1 KGHDR, CDR2 SFDVKD. Losses at the gene ends were 3 bases for V and 5 bases for J; bases not matched to a gene: 10. The CDR3 covers 17 residues. The CDR3 DNA follows: TGTGCCACCAGTGATCCCGAGACAGGGGGCGCGGGAGATACGCAGTATTTT. Its translation: CATSDPETGGAGDTQYF.

A few counts support this clonotype. CDR3 sequence reads: CASSYSTAPEKLFF. CDR3 coding DNA: TGTGCCAGCAGTTACTCGACGGCGCCTGAAAAACTGTTTTTT. This chain joins TRBV6-2 or TRBV6-3 and TRBJ1-4; no clear D. Germline V gene data show CDR1 as MNHEY and CDR2 as SVGEGT. Between the trimmed V and J ends, which lost 0 bases and 7 bases, there was a span of 9 bases. The CDR3 runs 14 residues.

This clonotype was seen only a few times. The chain links TRBV29-1 to TRBJ2-3; 8 nucleotides align to TRBD2. Per germline, CDR1 SQVTM and CDR2 ANQGSEA. V lost 6 bases and J lost 2; bases outside the gene matches: 4. CDR3 length equals 13 residues. CDR3: CSVTSGYTDTQYF. The CDR3 region has the DNA TGCAGCGTAACTAGCGGTTACACAGATACGCAGTATTTT.

The chain employs TRBV7-9 and TRBJ1-6, with D possibly matching TRBD1 (6 bases). This CDR3 is built from 15 residues. CDR1 and CDR2 from the germline V gene are SEHNR and FQNEAQ (reference sequence). Deletions cut 2 bases from V and 6 bases from J, with 11 bases between. The CDR3 DNA follows: TGTGCCAGCAGCTTACCGGGACACTCTAATTCACCCCTCCACTTT. Its protein product is CASSLPGHSNSPLHF.

This clonotype was counted between two and nine times. The J gene is TRBJ2-3, the V gene TRBV4-3; the match to TRBD2 covers 10 bases. V dropped 0 bases and J dropped 3; count of bases not matched to a gene: 6. Germline loops: CDR1 LGHNA, CDR2 YSLEER. This CDR3 region has 17 residues. For the CDR3, the DNA is TGCGCCAGCAGCCAAGATTCACCTAGCGGGAGAACAGATACGCAGTATTTT. Its translation is CASSQDSPSGRTDTQYF.

Only a few counts were recorded for this clonotype. V gene TRBV12-3 or TRBV12-4 combines with J gene TRBJ2-1, with no clear D. Trimming removed 5 bases from V and 8 bases from J, with 10 bases in between. The length of the CDR3 is 12 residues. CDR3 sequence: CASSTSGYEQFF. CDR3 bases: TGTGCCAGCAGTACGTCCGGGTATGAGCAGTTCTTC.

This clonotype came up many times. The chain joins TRBV27 to TRBJ1-1; D call uncertain. Between the trimmed V and J ends, which lost 4 bases and 2 bases, there was a span of 17 bases. Germline V gene data show CDR1 as MNHEY and CDR2 as SMNVEV (reference sequence). CDR3 length: 16 residues. The CDR3 nucleotides read TGTGCCAGCAGTTCCATTATATCCAAGGGAAACACTGAAGCTTTCTTT. Its translation: CASSSIISKGNTEAFF.

Ten or more counts support this clonotype. V is TRBV20-1 and J is TRBJ2-7; possible D gene TRBD2, 6 bases. The germline V and J ends were trimmed by 6 bases and 3 bases, with 15 bases remaining between them. CDR1 DFQATT and CDR2 SNEGSKA come from the germline V gene (reference sequence). There are 13 residues in the CDR3. The CDR3, as DNA: TGCAGTGCAGGGGCTAGCGCCCTCTACGAGCAGTACTTC. Protein sequence: CSAGASALYEQYF.

This clonotype occurred a few times. One junction end disagrees with the germline gene, perhaps due to a read error. The V gene is TRBV30, the J gene TRBJ1-4, with D possibly matching TRBD1 (6 bases). This CDR3 has 13 amino acids. Germline CDR1 GTSNPN, CDR2 SVGIG (reference sequence). The CDR3 nucleotides read TGTGCCTGGAGCGGACAGATTAATGAAAAACTATTTTTT. As protein: CAWSGQINEKLFF. Full variable domain (missing parts from reference TRBV30 and TRBJ1-4): SQTIHQWPATLVQPVGSPLSLECTVEGTSNPNLYWYRQAAGRGLQLLFYSVGIGQISSEVPQNLSASRPQDRQFILSSKKLLLSDSGFYLCAWSGQINEKLFFGSGTQLSVL.

At least ten counts were recorded for this clonotype. The V and J genes are TRBV2 and TRBJ2-2; 11 nucleotides line up with TRBD1. The junction had 9 bases not matched to a gene; V was cut back by 6 bases and J by 3 bases. The CDR3 runs to 17 residues. CDR1 and CDR2 (germline): SNHLY, FYNNEI. The CDR3: CASRGTGGWEYTGELFF. The CDR3 DNA sequence: TGTGCCAGCAGAGGGACAGGGGGGTGGGAGTACACCGGGGAGCTGTTTTTT.

This clonotype was picked up many times. This sequence joins TRBV10-3 and TRBJ1-2; D unresolved. Germline assignment: CDR1 ENHRY and CDR2 SYGVKD. The CDR3 is 15 residues long. V was trimmed by 2 bases and J by 4 bases, leaving 14 bases between them. The CDR3 sequence is CAISEGQEIGYGYTF. The CDR3 DNA reads as TGTGCCATCAGTGAGGGCCAGGAAATTGGCTATGGCTACACCTTC.

Many counts were recorded for this clonotype. This sequence joins TRBV7-2 and TRBJ1-6; 8 positions agree with TRBD1. Germline V lookup: CDR1 SGHTA, CDR2 FQGNSA. V shed 5 bases and J 6 bases; nucleotides not matched to a gene: 3. The CDR3 runs 14 residues. The CDR3: CASSRDRLNSPLHF. The CDR3 nucleotides read TGTGCCAGCAGCCGGGACAGGCTTAATTCACCCCTCCACTTT.

The V and J genes are TRBV9 and TRBJ2-1; 7 bases agree with TRBD1. The CDR3 loop spans 13 amino acids. Germline loops: CDR1 SGDLS, CDR2 YYNGEE. With 0 bases clipped from V and 12 bases from J, the junction kept 6 bases outside the gene matches. In DNA form, the CDR3 reads TGTGCCAGCAGCGTAGGAGGGGGCGCTGGGCAGTTCTTC. Translation: CASSVGGGAGQFF.

This clonotype was observed many times. This chain connects TRBV20-1 to TRBJ2-1; 11 nucleotides match TRBD2. Losses at the gene ends were 0 bases for V and 5 bases for J; bases not matched to a gene: 6. Germline CDR1 and CDR2: DFQATT and SNEGSKA (reference sequence). The CDR3 is 16 residues long. CDR3 loop: CSARDWLAGGHNEQFF. CDR3 nucleotide sequence: TGCAGTGCTAGAGATTGGCTAGCGGGAGGCCACAATGAGCAGTTCTTC.

This sequence joins TRBV9 and TRBJ2-3; 9 bases agree with TRBD1. Germline CDR1 reads SGDLS; CDR2 reads YYNGEE. J lost 3 bases, V lost 4 bases, and 6 bases had no gene match. The length of the CDR3 is 15 residues. CDR3 sequence: CASSIRTGETDTQYF. The CDR3 nucleotides are TGTGCCAGCAGCATACGGACAGGGGAGACAGATACGCAGTATTTT.

In its sample, this clonotype was seen many times. The chain links TRBV28 to TRBJ2-3; 9 bases fit TRBD1. Germline CDR1 MDHEN, CDR2 SYDVKM. After removal of 5 bases from V and 8 bases from J, the junction contained 14 bases not matched to a gene. CDR3 length: 16 amino acids. In nucleotides, the CDR3 is TGTGCCAGCAGTCCCGGGACAGGGTCCCTGTCCTCTACGCAGTATTTT. It codes for CASSPGTGSLSSTQYF.

This clonotype was observed a few times. The chain combines TRBV20-1 with TRBJ2-1; possible D gene TRBD2, 6 bases. The CDR3 loop spans 13 amino acids. Germline-derived CDR1 and CDR2 are DFQATT and SNEGSKA (reference sequence). The CDR3 DNA reads as TGCAGCGGTTGGAGCGGGTTCCTTAATGAGCAGTTCTTC. It translates to CSGWSGFLNEQFF.

V is TRBV5-6 and J is TRBJ2-5; D might be TRBD1 or TRBD2, each matching 5 bases. The CDR3 length is 14 residues. The germline CDR1 and CDR2 sequences are SGHDT and YYEEEE. The V gene lost 4 bases and the J gene lost 7 bases, with 17 bases spanning the gap. The CDR3 DNA reads as TGTGCCAGCAGCCCCGGGACCCAACTAGGGACCCAGTACTTC. Translation: CASSPGTQLGTQYF. Using reference TRBV5-6 and TRBJ2-5 for the parts outside the CDR3, the full variable domain is DAGVTQSPTHLIKTRGQQVTLRCSPKSGHDTVSWYQQALGQGPQFIFQYYEEEERQRGNFPDRFSGHQFPNYSSELNVNALLLGDSALYLCASSPGTQLGTQYFGPGTRLLVL.